This TCR beta chain was sequenced in a study of regulatory T cells in long-lasting Graves disease. Trimming pared 7 bases from V and 4 bases from J, leaving 19 bases between. The V gene's germline CDR1 is MNHNS and CDR2 SASEGT. CDR3 size: 16 residues. Time point in this sample: newly diagnosed GD, antithyroid drugs for less than 3 months. Isolated PBMC RNA provided the starting material for the TCR library. Through Arm-PCR of CDR3 regions and iRepertoire HTBI primers, TCR beta libraries were built. TCRdb passed the multiplex PCR reads through MiXCR, listing each CDR3 protein once. The sample holds a few hundred thousand distinct CDR3 sequences, over 15% seen once. These data were also filed under a second study, of T cells in Graves' hyperthyroidism and ophthalmopathy.

This clonotype was obtained from a man in his forties with Graves disease. The specimen was peripheral blood mononuclear cells (PBMCs), collected at new diagnosis, from a patient treated with antithyroid drugs. J is TRBJ2-2 and V is TRBV6-1; unclear D gene. CDR3 sequence reads: CASTPVQRLITGELFF. The CDR3 nucleotides read TGTGCCAGCACCCCGGTCCAGCGCCTTATCACCGGGGAGCTGTTTTTT.